The 25 T cell receptor beta chains below all came from one sample that was sequenced in a study of shared clonotypes between healthy human individuals. This table comes from immunoSEQ multiplex PCR, and its TCRdb copy is limited to in-frame clones, with some not included. The sample consists of about 590,000 clones, over 95% of them appearing once. Naive CD8 isolation took CD45RO-negative cells positively selected for CCR7 and excluded terminally differentiated effector memory CD45RA+ cells. Sequencing input: naive CD8+ T cells sorted from blood. These receptors were taken from a woman in her twenties or thirties in good health.

The chain employs TRBV11-2 and TRBJ2-7, with 7 nucleotides matching TRBD2. This CDR3 spans 15 amino acids. Germline lookup yields CDR1 SGHAT and CDR2 FQNNGV. Trimming removed 5 bases from V and 2 bases from J; junction bases left unmatched: 9. Here the CDR3 DNA reads TGTGCCAGCAGCAAAGGGGAGGGTATCGCCTACGAGCAGTACTTC. Its protein product is CASSKGEGIAYEQYF. Looking up the rest from reference TRBV11-2 and TRBJ2-7 gives the full variable domain: EAGVAQSPRYKIIEKRQSVAFWCNPISGHATLYWYQQILGQGPKLLIQFQNNGVVDDSQLPKDRFSAERLKGVDSTLKIQPAKLEDSAVYLCASSKGEGIAYEQYFGPGTRLTVT.

The V call is TRBV13, the J call TRBJ1-4, with a possible D match to TRBD1 (5 bases). V shed 6 bases and J shed 6 bases, with 17 bases lying between them. This CDR3 has 15 residues. Germline-derived CDR1 and CDR2 are PRHDT and FYEKMQ (reference sequence). CDR3 bases: TGTGCCAGCAGACCTCGGGGGGATATGGATGAAAAACTGTTTTTT. It translates to CASRPRGDMDEKLFF.

A word on this clone: The sample contains more than one DNA sequence encoding this CDR3. V gene TRBV2 combines with J gene TRBJ2-7; 7 bases line up with TRBD1. The V gene's germline CDR1 is SNHLY and CDR2 FYNNEI. The length of the CDR3 is 15 residues. The V segment lost 1 base and the J segment 0 bases; nucleotides outside the gene matches: 3. The CDR3 DNA sequence: TGTGCCAGCAGTGAAGGGCAGGGGGTCTCCTACGAGCAGTACTTC. As protein: CASSEGQGVSYEQYF.

This clone was seen once. The rearrangement joins TRBV7-2 to TRBJ2-2, with D uncertain. Germline lookup yields CDR1 SGHTA and CDR2 FQGNSA. CDR3 size: 14 residues. Trimming removed 3 bases at V and 6 bases at J, with 11 bases between. The CDR3 protein is CASSFPRIAGELFF. As DNA, the CDR3 is TGTGCCAGCAGCTTTCCTAGGATCGCCGGGGAGCTGTTTTTT.

This chain links TRBV7-9 with TRBJ2-1; 7 bases match TRBD1. V was clipped by 5 bases and J by 7 bases; unmatched bases: 11. CDR1 is SEHNR, CDR2 FQNEAQ, per germline (reference sequence). The length of the CDR3 is 15 residues. CDR3 loop: CASSHTGVLLNEQFF. As DNA, the CDR3 is TGTGCCAGCAGCCATACAGGGGTCCTACTTAATGAGCAGTTCTTC.

This chain connects TRBV27 to TRBJ2-7, with 10 bases that match TRBD1. Germline CDR1 reads MNHEY; CDR2 reads SMNVEV (reference sequence). The trim removed 4 bases at V and 4 bases at J, leaving 7 bases unmatched. The CDR3 contains 15 residues. As DNA, the CDR3 is TGTGCCAGCAGTTCGTCGACAGGGGGCGATTACGAGCAGTACTTC. This codes for CASSSSTGGDYEQYF.

The V gene is TRBV25-1, the J gene TRBJ2-3; D is uncertain. Germline CDR1 reads MGHDK; CDR2 reads SYGVNS. This CDR3 is built from 10 residues. V shed 7 bases and J shed 5 bases, with 4 bases lying between them. The CDR3 sequence is CASMLDTQYF. The CDR3 DNA follows: TGTGCCAGCATGTTAGATACGCAGTATTTT.

This chain connects TRBV6-5 to TRBJ2-1; tentative D call: TRBD2 (6 bases). With 7 bases removed from V and 7 bases from J, the gap between germline ends came to 11 bases. The germline V gene has CDR1 MNHEY and CDR2 SVGAGI. This CDR3 is built from 12 residues. Here the CDR3 DNA reads TGTGCCAGCACCGGACTACAAAATGAGCAGTTCTTC. This translates into CASTGLQNEQFF.

The chain links TRBV28 to TRBJ1-5, with D unclear. Trimming took 6 bases from V and 5 from J, leaving 11 bases between them. The germline V gene has CDR1 MDHEN and CDR2 SYDVKM. The CDR3 runs 13 residues. The CDR3: CASREGTHQPQHF. DNA for the CDR3: TGTGCCAGCAGGGAGGGTACGCATCAGCCCCAGCATTTT.

In this sample, this clone turned up once. The rearrangement uses TRBV11-2 and TRBJ2-5; weak D call: TRBD1 (5 bases). V lost 5 bases and J 2 bases, leaving 18 bases between the germline ends. In germline, CDR1 is SGHAT, CDR2 FQNNGV. This CDR3 is built from 16 residues. The CDR3 coding sequence is TGTGCCAGCAGCCAGCTGGCAGGGAATATTCAAGAGACCCAGTACTTC. This translates into CASSQLAGNIQETQYF. The variable domain in full, completed from reference TRBV11-2 and TRBJ2-5, reads EAGVAQSPRYKIIEKRQSVAFWCNPISGHATLYWYQQILGQGPKLLIQFQNNGVVDDSQLPKDRFSAERLKGVDSTLKIQPAKLEDSAVYLCASSQLAGNIQETQYFGPGTRLLVL.

DNA for the CDR3: TGTGCCAGCGGGACTAGCGGGAGTCGGGAGACCCAGTACTTC. This codes for CASGTSGSRETQYF. The chain has TRBV6-5 and TRBJ2-5; 14 bases fit TRBD2. V shed 8 bases, J shed 5 bases, and the junction held 4 bases outside the gene matches. CDR3 length equals 14 residues. Germline V lookup: CDR1 MNHEY, CDR2 SVGAGI.

The V call is TRBV6-5, the J call TRBJ2-3; TRBD2 aligns across 8 bases. The ends lost 4 bases at V and 5 bases at J; junction bases unmatched: 11. This CDR3 has 16 amino acids. The germline V gene encodes CDR1 MNHEY and CDR2 SVGAGI. The CDR3 sequence: CASSLLAEGGGDTQYF. The CDR3 DNA is TGTGCCAGCAGTTTACTAGCGGAGGGGGGGGGAGATACGCAGTATTTT.

The DNA for the CDR3 is TGTGCCAGTAGGAACACCCGCTCCTACGAGCAGTACTTC. Amino acids: CASRNTRSYEQYF. The chain links TRBV19 to TRBJ2-5; unclear D gene. The DNA end favors TRBJ2-7, so the J call may be wrong. The CDR3 is 13 amino acids. The germline CDR1 and CDR2 sequences are LNHDA and SQIVND (reference sequence).

V is TRBV5-6 and J is TRBJ2-1, with 12 bases lining up with TRBD2. The V and J ends lost 2 bases and 6 bases, in that order; junction bases with no gene match: 3. CDR1 SGHDT and CDR2 YYEEEE come from the germline V gene. CDR3 length equals 15 residues. The CDR3 here is CASSFGLAGINEQFF. CDR3 bases: TGTGCCAGCAGCTTTGGACTAGCGGGGATCAATGAGCAGTTCTTC.

The rearrangement uses TRBV28 and TRBJ2-1; D is unclear. With 1 base removed from V and 4 bases from J, the gap between germline ends came to 8 bases. The CDR3 is made up of 14 amino acids. Germline lookup yields CDR1 MDHEN and CDR2 SYDVKM. The CDR3 loop is CASSLYVVYNEQFF. The CDR3 nucleotides read TGTGCCAGCAGTTTATATGTGGTATACAATGAGCAGTTCTTC.

The V call is TRBV7-9, the J call TRBJ2-5; no reliable D call. CDR3 length equals 11 residues. Germline V gene data show CDR1 as SEHNR and CDR2 as FQNEAQ (reference sequence). Trimming stripped 5 bases from V and 5 bases from J, with 6 bases between. The CDR3 nucleotides are TGTGCCAGCAGCCGGACGGAGACCCAGTACTTC. It encodes CASSRTETQYF.

The chain has TRBV19 and TRBJ2-3; TRBD2 matches 9 bases. This CDR3 region has 16 residues. Trimming at V came to 4 bases and at J to 0 bases, leaving 5 bases not matched to a gene. Germline CDR1 and CDR2: LNHDA and SQIVND (reference sequence). The CDR3 DNA follows: TGTGCCAGTAGTACCGTGACTAGCGGCAGCACAGATACGCAGTATTTT. It translates to CASSTVTSGSTDTQYF.

This chain joins TRBV10-3 and TRBJ2-1; 7 positions match TRBD2. This CDR3 spans 14 amino acids. V was pared by 4 bases and J by 7 bases, with 7 bases of the junction left unmatched. In germline, CDR1 is ENHRY, CDR2 SYGVKD. The CDR3 nucleotides read TGTGCCATCAGTGCCGCGGGAGCGGGAAATGAGCAGTTCTTC. This gives the protein CAISAAGAGNEQFF.

The chain couples TRBV19 to TRBJ1-1, with D uncertain. The CDR3 has 13 residues. Per the germline V gene, CDR1 is LNHDA and CDR2 is SQIVND (reference sequence). The ends were cut back, 2 bases at V and 4 bases at J, with 8 bases in the middle. CDR3 in amino acids: CASSIFLFTEAFF. The DNA of the CDR3 is TGTGCCAGTAGTATATTCTTGTTCACTGAAGCTTTCTTT.

The V call is TRBV5-4, the J call TRBJ2-1, with 9 bases identical to TRBD1. The CDR3 extends over 14 amino acids. The V gene end was trimmed by 0 bases and the J gene end by 6 bases; junction bases not matched to a gene: 1. From germline, CDR1 is SGHNT and CDR2 YYREEE (reference sequence). The DNA of the CDR3 is TGTGCCAGCAGCTTGGAACAGGGGGCCAATGAGCAGTTCTTC. Amino acids: CASSLEQGANEQFF.

This rearrangement joins TRBV5-6 to TRBJ2-5; D may be TRBD2 (5 bases). In germline, CDR1 is SGHDT, CDR2 YYEEEE. V gave up 1 base and J gave up 5 bases, with 18 bases separating them. The CDR3 loop spans 16 amino acids. For the CDR3, the DNA is TGTGCCAGCAGCTTGTACTTAGCGCGAACGGAGGAGACCCAGTACTTC. Residues: CASSLYLARTEETQYF.

The chain joins TRBV29-1 to TRBJ1-2; no clear D gene. Between the trimmed V and J ends, which lost 7 bases and 5 bases, there was a span of 14 bases. CDR1 is SQVTM, CDR2 ANQGSEA, per germline. The CDR3 consists of 12 residues. CDR3 sequence (DNA): TGCAGCGCCGAGAGCAACCAGTATGGCTACACCTTC. This codes for CSAESNQYGYTF.

The rearrangement links TRBV29-1 to TRBJ2-1; the D gene is possibly TRBD2 (6 bases). The germline V gene has CDR1 SQVTM and CDR2 ANQGSEA. The CDR3 has 16 residues. Trimming left V 4 bases short and J 4 bases short, with 20 bases between. The CDR3 region has the DNA TGCAGCGTTGTGGATAGCGGCGTTAACATATACAATGAGCAGTTCTTC. Translation: CSVVDSGVNIYNEQFF.

The rearrangement uses TRBV5-5 and TRBJ2-7; 8 nucleotides agree with TRBD2. The junction had 7 bases not matched to a gene; V was cut back by 0 bases and J by 5 bases. The germline gives CDR1 SGHKS, CDR2 YYEKEE (reference sequence). The CDR3 extends over 15 amino acids. In DNA, the CDR3 is TGTGCCAGCAGCTTGGGGAGCGGGAGCTGGGACGAGCAGTACTTC. This sequence encodes CASSLGSGSWDEQYF.

The V call is TRBV7-9, the J call TRBJ2-7; no reliable D call. Looked up from germline, CDR1 is SEHNR and CDR2 is FQNEAQ (reference sequence). Between the trimmed V and J ends, which lost 5 bases and 2 bases, there was a span of 16 bases. The CDR3 is made up of 15 amino acids. The CDR3 coding sequence is TGTGCCAGCAGCCCAGCTGTCGAGAGAACCTACGAGCAGTACTTC. This codes for CASSPAVERTYEQYF.